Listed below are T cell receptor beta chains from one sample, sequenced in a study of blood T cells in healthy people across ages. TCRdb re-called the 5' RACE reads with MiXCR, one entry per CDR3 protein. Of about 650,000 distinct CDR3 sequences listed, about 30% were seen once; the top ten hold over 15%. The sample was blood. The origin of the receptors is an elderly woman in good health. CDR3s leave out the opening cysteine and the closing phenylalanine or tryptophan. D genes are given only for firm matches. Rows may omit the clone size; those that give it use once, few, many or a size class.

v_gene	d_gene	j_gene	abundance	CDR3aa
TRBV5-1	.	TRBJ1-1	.	ASSLVGGQMNTEAF
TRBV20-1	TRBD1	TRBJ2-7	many	SARDRARDRSYEQY
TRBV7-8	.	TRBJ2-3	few	ASRLRDRRDTQY
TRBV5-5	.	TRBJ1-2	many	ASSSPKTESNYGYT
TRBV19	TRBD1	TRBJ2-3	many	ASSFWTGYTTDTQY
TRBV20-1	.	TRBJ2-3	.	SARDVGLRYTQY
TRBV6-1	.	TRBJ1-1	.	ASRGLENTEAF
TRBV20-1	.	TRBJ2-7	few	SVDRSSSYEQY
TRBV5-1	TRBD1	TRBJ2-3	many	ASRLGQNTDTQY
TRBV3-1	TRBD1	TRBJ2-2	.	ASSQDYHPGGYDTGERF
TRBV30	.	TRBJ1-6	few	AWSVKTPGRNSPLH
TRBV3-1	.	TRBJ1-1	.	ASSPKSGGRRNTEAF
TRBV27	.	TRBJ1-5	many	ASREAMGHQPQH
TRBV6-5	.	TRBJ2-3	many	ASSRDLRRRY
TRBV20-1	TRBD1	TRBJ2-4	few	SAGDRGNIQY
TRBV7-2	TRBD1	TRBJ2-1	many	ASSLDSRGLGNEQF
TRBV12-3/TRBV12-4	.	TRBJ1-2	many	ASSLGGTGGYT
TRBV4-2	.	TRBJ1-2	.	ASSFRQAPGYT
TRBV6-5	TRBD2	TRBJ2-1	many	ASTHRSSGGARNEQF
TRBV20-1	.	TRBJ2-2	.	SATRAPSTGELF
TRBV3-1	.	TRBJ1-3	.	ASSQVLGNTIY
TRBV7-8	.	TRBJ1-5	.	ASSLRQRASNQPQH
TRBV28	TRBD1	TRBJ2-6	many	ASTETGRSGANVLT
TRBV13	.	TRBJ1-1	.	ASSSTSSVFTEAF
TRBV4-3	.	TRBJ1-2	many	ASSQSGLGLTGYT
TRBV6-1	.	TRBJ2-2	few	ASRAGTSGTGELF
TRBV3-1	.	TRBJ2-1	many	ASSYTAFAGWSSYNEQF
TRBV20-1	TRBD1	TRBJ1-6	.	SAPTGGNSPLH
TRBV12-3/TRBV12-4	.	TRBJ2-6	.	ASSPMTVSGANVLT
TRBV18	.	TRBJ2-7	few	AGSPGYEQY
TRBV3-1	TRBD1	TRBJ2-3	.	ASSHGTGGSTDTQY
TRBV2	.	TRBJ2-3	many	ASSRETDTQY
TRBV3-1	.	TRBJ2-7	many	ASSQVGYEQY
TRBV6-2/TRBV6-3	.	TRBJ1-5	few	ASSYSNNRGLSNQPQH
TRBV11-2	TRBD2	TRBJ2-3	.	ASSLGVAGGADTQY
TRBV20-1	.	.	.	SAGRGVQETQY
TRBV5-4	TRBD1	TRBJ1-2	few	ASSPSTGTGYGYA
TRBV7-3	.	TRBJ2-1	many	ASATSRLPSNEQF
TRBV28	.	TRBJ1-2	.	ASSSQFIGYT
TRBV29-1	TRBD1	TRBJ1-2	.	SVAGDDRGNYGYT
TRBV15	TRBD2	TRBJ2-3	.	ATSRDGGASSDTQY
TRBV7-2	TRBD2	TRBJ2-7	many	ASSWTSGGDPYEQY